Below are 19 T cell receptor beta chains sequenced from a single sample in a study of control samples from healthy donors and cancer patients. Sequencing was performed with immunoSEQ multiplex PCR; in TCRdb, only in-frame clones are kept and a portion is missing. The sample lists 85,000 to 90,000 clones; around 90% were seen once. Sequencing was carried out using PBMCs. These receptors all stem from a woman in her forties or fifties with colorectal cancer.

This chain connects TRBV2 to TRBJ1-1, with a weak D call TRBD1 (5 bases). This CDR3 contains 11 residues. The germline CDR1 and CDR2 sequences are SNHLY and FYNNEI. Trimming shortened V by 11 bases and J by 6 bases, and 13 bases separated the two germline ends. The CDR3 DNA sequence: TGTGCCTGGGGGGTGTTCGCTGAAGCTTTCTTT. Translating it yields CAWGVFAEAFF.

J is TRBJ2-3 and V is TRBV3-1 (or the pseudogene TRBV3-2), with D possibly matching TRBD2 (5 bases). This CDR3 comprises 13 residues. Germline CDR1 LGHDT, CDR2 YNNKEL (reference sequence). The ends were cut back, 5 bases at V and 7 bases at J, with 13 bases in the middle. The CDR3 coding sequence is TGTGCCAGCAGCTTTTCCGGGGAGTATACGCAGTATTTT. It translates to CASSFSGEYTQYF.

Here the CDR3 reads CASSQDRGHQETQYF. CDR3 nucleotide sequence: TGTGCCAGCAGCCAAGACAGGGGGCATCAAGAGACCCAGTACTTC. The chain combines TRBV4-2 with TRBJ2-5; TRBD1 aligns across 8 bases. After removal of 0 bases from V and 2 bases from J, the junction contained 2 bases not matched to a gene. Looked up from germline, CDR1 is LGHNA and CDR2 is YNFKEQ. The CDR3 is made up of 15 amino acids.

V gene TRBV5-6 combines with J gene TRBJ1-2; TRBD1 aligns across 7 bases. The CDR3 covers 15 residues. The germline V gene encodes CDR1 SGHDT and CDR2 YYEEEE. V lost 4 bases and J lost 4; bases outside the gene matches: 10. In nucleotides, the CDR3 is TGTGCCAGCAGCCGCCAGGGGGGCGGAATCTATGGCTACACCTTC. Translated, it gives CASSRQGGGIYGYTF. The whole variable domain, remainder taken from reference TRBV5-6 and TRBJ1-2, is DAGVTQSPTHLIKTRGQQVTLRCSPKSGHDTVSWYQQALGQGPQFIFQYYEEEERQRGNFPDRFSGHQFPNYSSELNVNALLLGDSALYLCASSRQGGGIYGYTFGSGTRLTVV.

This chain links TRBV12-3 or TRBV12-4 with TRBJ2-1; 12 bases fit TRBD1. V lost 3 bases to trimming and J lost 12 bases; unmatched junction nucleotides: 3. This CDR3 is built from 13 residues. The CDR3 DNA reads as TGTGCCAGCAGTTTGGGACAGGGGGCCCGGCAGTTCTTC. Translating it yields CASSLGQGARQFF.

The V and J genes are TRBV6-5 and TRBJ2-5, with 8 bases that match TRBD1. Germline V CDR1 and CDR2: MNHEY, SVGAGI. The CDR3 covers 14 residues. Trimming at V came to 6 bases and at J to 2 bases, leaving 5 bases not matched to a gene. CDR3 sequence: CASREGQVQETQYF. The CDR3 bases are TGTGCCAGCAGGGAGGGACAGGTTCAAGAGACCCAGTACTTC.

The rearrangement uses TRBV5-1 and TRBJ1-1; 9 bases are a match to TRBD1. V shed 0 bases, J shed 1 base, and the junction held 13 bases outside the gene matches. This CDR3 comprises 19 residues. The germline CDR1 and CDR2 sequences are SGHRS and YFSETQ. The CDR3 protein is CASSLVSTGGGLGNTEAFF. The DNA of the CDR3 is TGCGCCAGCAGCTTGGTTTCCACAGGGGGCGGTTTGGGGAACACTGAAGCTTTCTTT.

For the CDR3, the DNA is TGTGCCAGCAGCGTAGTTCCAGGTGAAAAACTGTTTTTT. It translates to CASSVVPGEKLFF. This rearrangement joins TRBV9 to TRBJ1-4, with D unclear. Looked up from germline, CDR1 is SGDLS and CDR2 is YYNGEE. Deletions cut 0 bases from V and 7 bases from J, with 7 bases between. The CDR3 consists of 13 residues.

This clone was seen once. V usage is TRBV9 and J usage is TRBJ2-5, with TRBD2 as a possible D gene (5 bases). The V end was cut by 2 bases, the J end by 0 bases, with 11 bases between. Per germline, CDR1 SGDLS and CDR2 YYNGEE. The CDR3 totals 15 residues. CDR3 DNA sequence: TGTGCCAGCAGCGTCGGGGTGGGGAACCAAGAGACCCAGTACTTC. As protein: CASSVGVGNQETQYF. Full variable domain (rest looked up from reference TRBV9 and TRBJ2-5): DSGVTQTPKHLITATGQRVTLRCSPRSGDLSVYWYQQSLDQGLQFLIQYYNGEERAKGNILERFSAQQFPDLHSELNLSSLELGDSALYFCASSVGVGNQETQYFGPGTRLLVL.

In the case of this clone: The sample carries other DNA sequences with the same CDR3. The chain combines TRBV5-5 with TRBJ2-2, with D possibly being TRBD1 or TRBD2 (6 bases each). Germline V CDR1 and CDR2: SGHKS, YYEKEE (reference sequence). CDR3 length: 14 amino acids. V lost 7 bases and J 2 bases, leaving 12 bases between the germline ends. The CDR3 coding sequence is TGTGCCAGCGGAGGGGGTGGCAACACCGGGGAGCTGTTTTTT. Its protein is CASGGGGNTGELFF.

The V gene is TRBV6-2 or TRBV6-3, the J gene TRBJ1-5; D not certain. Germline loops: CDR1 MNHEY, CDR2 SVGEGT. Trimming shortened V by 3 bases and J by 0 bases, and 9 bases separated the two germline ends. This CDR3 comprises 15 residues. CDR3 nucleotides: TGTGCCAGCAGTTATGGAACATTTAGCAATCAGCCCCAGCATTTT. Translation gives CASSYGTFSNQPQHF.

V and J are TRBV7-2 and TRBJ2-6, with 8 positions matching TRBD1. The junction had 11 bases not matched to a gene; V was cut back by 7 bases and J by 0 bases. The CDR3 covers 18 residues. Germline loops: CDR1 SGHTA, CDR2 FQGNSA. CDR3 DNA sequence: TGTGCCAGCAACTCCAGGGGACAGGCCTCCTCTGGGGCCAACGTCCTGACTTTC. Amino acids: CASNSRGQASSGANVLTF.

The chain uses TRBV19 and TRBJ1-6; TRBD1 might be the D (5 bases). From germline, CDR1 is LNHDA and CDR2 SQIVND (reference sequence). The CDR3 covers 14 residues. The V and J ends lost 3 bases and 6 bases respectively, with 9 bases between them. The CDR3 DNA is TGTGCCAGTAGTATCGGGGGGACTAATTCACCCCTCCACTTT. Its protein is CASSIGGTNSPLHF.

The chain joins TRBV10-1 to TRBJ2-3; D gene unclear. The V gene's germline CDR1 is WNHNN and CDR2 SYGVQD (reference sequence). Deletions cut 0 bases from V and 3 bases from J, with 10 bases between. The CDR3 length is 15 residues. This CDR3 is CASSESGSPTDTQYF. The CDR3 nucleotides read TGCGCCAGCAGTGAGTCCGGCAGTCCGACAGATACGCAGTATTTT.

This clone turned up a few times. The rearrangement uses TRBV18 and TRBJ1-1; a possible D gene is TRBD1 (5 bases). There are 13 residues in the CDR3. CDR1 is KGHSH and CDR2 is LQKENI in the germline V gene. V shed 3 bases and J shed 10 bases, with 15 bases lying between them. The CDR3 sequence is CASSPGDFAGAFF. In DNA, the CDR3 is TGTGCCAGCTCACCCGGGGACTTTGCTGGAGCTTTCTTT. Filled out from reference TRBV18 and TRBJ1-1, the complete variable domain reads NAGVMQNPRHLVRRRGQEARLRCSPMKGHSHVYWYRQLPEEGLKFMVYLQKENIIDESGMPKERFSAEFPKEGPSILRIQQVVRGDSAAYFCASSPGDFAGAFFGQGTRLTVV.

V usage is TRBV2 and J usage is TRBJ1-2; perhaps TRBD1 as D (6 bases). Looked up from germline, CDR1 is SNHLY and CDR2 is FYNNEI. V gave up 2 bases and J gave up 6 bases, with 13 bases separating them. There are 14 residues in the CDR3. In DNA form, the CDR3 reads TGTGCCAGCAGTGAAACCGGGACAATTGATGGCTACACCTTC. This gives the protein CASSETGTIDGYTF.

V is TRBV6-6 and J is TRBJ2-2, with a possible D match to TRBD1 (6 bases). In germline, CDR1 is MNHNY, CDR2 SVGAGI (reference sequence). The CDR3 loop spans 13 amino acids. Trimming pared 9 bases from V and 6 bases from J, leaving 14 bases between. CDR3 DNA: TGTGCCAGTGAGGACAGAGGGTCCGGGGAGCTGTTTTTT. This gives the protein CASEDRGSGELFF.

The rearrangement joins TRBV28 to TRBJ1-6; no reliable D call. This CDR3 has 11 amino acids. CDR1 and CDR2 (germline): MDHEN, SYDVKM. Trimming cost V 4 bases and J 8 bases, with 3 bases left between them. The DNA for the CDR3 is TGTGCCAGCAGTTCGGATTCACCCCTCCACTTT. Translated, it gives CASSSDSPLHF.

The CDR3 nucleotides read TGCGCCAGCAGCAATGGACAGGGTCTCTATGGCTACACCTTC. Its protein is CASSNGQGLYGYTF. The chain couples TRBV5-1 to TRBJ1-2; TRBD1 agrees at 8 bases. The J segment lost 4 bases and the V segment lost 4 bases, leaving 6 bases of the junction unmatched. Per the germline V gene, CDR1 is SGHRS and CDR2 is YFSETQ. The CDR3 contains 14 residues.